A selection of T cell receptor beta chains follows, all from one sample in a study of blood T cells in healthy people across ages. Using its own MiXCR run on the 5' RACE reads, TCRdb lists one record per CDR3 protein. The table shows over 950,000 distinct CDR3 sequences, with roughly 50% occurring only once. Sequenced input: blood. The receptor source for this set is a woman in her fifties or sixties in good health. Each CDR3 is given with its conserved first and last residue. Each record gives: V gene, CDR3 protein.

>TRBV5-1
CASRLRAEANYGYTF
>TRBV28
CATIRELLSGANVLTF
>TRBV6-1
CASRPLPSGRAEVGTDTQYF
>TRBV20-1
CSATSGLAETSRETQYF
>TRBV20-1
CSARFLDTQYF
>TRBV6-1
CASSVQGATDTQYF
>TRBV27
CASSLSRAGARETQYF
>TRBV19
CASSIRGSDEQYF
>TRBV29-1
CSARRLAPDEQYF
>TRBV3-1
CASSPIGGDLSYEQYF
>TRBV7-9
CASSEEGAFPYEQYF
>TRBV13
CASSLLGISYNSPLHF
>TRBV29-1
CSVDRGRGEGYTF
>TRBV7-9
CASRGQGVTYGYTF
>TRBV6-6
CASRLQGIGTDTQYF
>TRBV4-2
CASSQDGTVGSEAFF
>TRBV12-3/TRBV12-4
CASTRGQATGELFF
>TRBV5-1
CASSGTMKYGYTF
>TRBV7-9
CASSLSGRVLTYNEQFF
>TRBV4-3
CASSQDSPSGRSEQFF
>TRBV5-4
CASSWGRSIDTQYF
>TRBV12-3/TRBV12-4
CASSPGTAVGGTQYF
>TRBV27
CASSSRRSRRVTDTQYF
>TRBV12-3/TRBV12-4
CASSPRKGGAGYEQYF
>TRBV13
CASSLNLESLHF
>TRBV20-1
CSASGYLSTDTQYF
>TRBV12-3/TRBV12-4
CASSPSTGGARETQYF
>TRBV7-6
CASSTGQGEGETQYF
>TRBV14
CASSQSTREQYF
>TRBV4-3
CASSPSGHSSEQYF
>TRBV4-1
CASSQPGQGPGYTF
>TRBV6-2/TRBV6-3
CASNDQSVSGELFF
>TRBV6-6
CASSYALKAGGTDTQYF
>TRBV30
CAWSVKGAEQYF
>TRBV5-1
CASSLAPGQRDGYTF
>TRBV27
CASSSIRVRGDEQYF
>TRBV6-2/TRBV6-3
CASSGRRTSGGYEQYF
>TRBV28
CTSSFPGSSFIGTGELFF
>TRBV7-2
CASSLGLRTNEKLFF
>TRBV21-1
CASSRTVYEQYF
>TRBV4-1
CASSQAQRPEETQYF
>TRBV12-3/TRBV12-4
CASSLGRIPSQGYTF
>TRBV20-1
CSAAGLAQQYF
>TRBV12-3/TRBV12-4
CASLSRTSRYNEQFF
>TRBV5-1
CASSLAASGRGYEQYF
>TRBV28
CASTKGGPMNTEAFF
>TRBV5-1
CASSLNSMSYEQYF
>TRBV12-5
CASGQTDPSGTGSVNEQFF
>TRBV4-1
CASSPGAGQGKYEQYF
>TRBV10-3
CAIRTPYGLDSPLHF
>TRBV4-2
CASSQVGQGYQETQYF
>TRBV29-1
CSVGRTGRPGANVLTF
>TRBV7-2
CASSWTSHTDTQYF
>TRBV27
CASSLLTPGTPKNNEQFF
>TRBV7-9
CASSLAPASTDTQYF
>TRBV29-1
CSVPSLDRGNYGYTF
>TRBV20-1
CSARILADTQYF
>TRBV6-2/TRBV6-3
CASRKTSGSETQYF